The T cell receptor (beta chain) under discussion was sequenced for a study of PD-1 blockade in mismatch repair-deficient tumors. The TCR-sequenced patients were a few responders to pembrolizumab. Germline CDR1 and CDR2: MNHEY and SMNVEV (reference sequence). Trimming shortened V by 7 bases and J by 0 bases, and 18 bases separated the two germline ends. The CDR3 extends over 16 amino acids. The table came from immunoSEQ multiplex PCR; TCRdb's copy has only in-frame clones and leaves some out. The sample has 70,000 to 90,000 clones, approximately 81% seen once. The chain recombines TRBV27 with TRBJ1-1, with TRBD1 as a possible D gene (6 bases). The source is an adult with mismatch repair-deficient cancer. Sequences were derived from peripheral blood, sampled 44 weeks after starting pembrolizumab. CDR3 DNA: TGTGCCAGCACGCAGGGGAGGGGCAGGATGAACACTGAAGCTTTCTTT. Translating it yields CASTQGRGRMNTEAFF.